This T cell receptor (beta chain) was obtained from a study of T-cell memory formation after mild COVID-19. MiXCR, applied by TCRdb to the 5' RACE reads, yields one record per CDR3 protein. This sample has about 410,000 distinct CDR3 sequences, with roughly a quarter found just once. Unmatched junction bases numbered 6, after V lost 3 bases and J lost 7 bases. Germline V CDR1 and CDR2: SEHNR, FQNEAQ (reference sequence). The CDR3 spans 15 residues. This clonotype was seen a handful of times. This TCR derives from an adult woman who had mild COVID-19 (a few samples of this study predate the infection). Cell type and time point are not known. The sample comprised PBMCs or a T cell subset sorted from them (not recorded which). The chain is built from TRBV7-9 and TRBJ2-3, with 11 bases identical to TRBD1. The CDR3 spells CASSFAGTGGYTQYF. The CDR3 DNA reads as TGTGCCAGCAGCTTCGCCGGGACAGGGGGATATACGCAGTATTTT.